These 6 T cell receptor beta chains originate from one sample sequenced in a study of cytomegalovirus exposure and HLA in healthy donors. Using immunoSEQ multiplex PCR, the repertoire was profiled, and TCRdb retains in-frame clones only, with some absent. There are tens of thousands of clones in the sample; approximately 90% occur only once, and roughly 1.2% lies in the top ten. The sequenced sample was PBMCs. These receptors were obtained from a young man in good health and CMV-seronegative.

The V and J genes are TRBV13 and TRBJ2-1; TRBD2 aligns across 8 bases. Germline loops: CDR1 PRHDT, CDR2 FYEKMQ (reference sequence). The V segment lost 6 bases and the J segment 3 bases; nucleotides outside the gene matches: 10. The CDR3 totals 16 residues. DNA of the CDR3: TGTGCCAGCAGTGAATCTGCGGGAGGTTACTACAATGAGCAGTTCTTC. Protein sequence: CASSESAGGYYNEQFF.

In this sample, this clone turned up once. The chain joins TRBV5-1 to TRBJ2-3, with D maybe TRBD2 (6 bases). The germline V gene encodes CDR1 SGHRS and CDR2 YFSETQ. This CDR3 has 14 amino acids. The V end was cut by 4 bases, the J end by 4 bases, with 13 bases between. In DNA form, the CDR3 reads TGCGCCAGCAGCGCGGGAACGAACCCAGATACGCAGTATTTT. As protein: CASSAGTNPDTQYF.

With respect to this clone: Different DNA sequences within this sample yield the same CDR3. CDR3 bases: TGTGCCAGTTCGGACAGGGGTTACGGCTACACCTTC. Its translation: CASSDRGYGYTF. This chain uses TRBV19 with TRBJ1-2; TRBD1 matches 9 bases. Looked up from germline, CDR1 is LNHDA and CDR2 is SQIVND (reference sequence). This CDR3 spans 12 amino acids. J gave up 8 bases and V 8 bases, and 6 bases lay outside the gene matches. The variable domain in full, completed from reference TRBV19 and TRBJ1-2, reads DGGITQSPKYLFRKEGQNVTLSCEQNLNHDAMYWYRQDPGQGLRLIYYSQIVNDFQKGDIAEGYSVSREKKESFPLTVTSAQKNPTAFYLCASSDRGYGYTFGSGTRLTVV.

The chain joins TRBV2 to TRBJ1-2; D might be TRBD1 (6 bases). V gave up 9 bases and J gave up 7 bases, with 24 bases separating them. Per the germline V gene, CDR1 is SNHLY and CDR2 is FYNNEI. The CDR3 contains 15 residues. The CDR3 DNA is TGTGCCAGGAAAACTACAGGGTTTGGGGCTGGTGGCTACACCTTC. Encoded protein: CARKTTGFGAGGYTF.

The chain is built from TRBV5-1 and TRBJ1-1, with 7 bases that match TRBD1. This CDR3 is 12 amino acids long. The V gene's germline CDR1 is SGHRS and CDR2 YFSETQ. V dropped 0 bases and J dropped 8; count of bases not matched to a gene: 1. The CDR3 DNA reads TGCGCCAGCAGCTTGGGGGGACAGGAAGCTTTCTTT. Translated: CASSLGGQEAFF. Filled out from reference TRBV5-1 and TRBJ1-1, the complete variable domain reads KAGVTQTPRYLIKTRGQQVTLSCSPISGHRSVSWYQQTPGQGLQFLFEYFSETQRNKGNFPGRFSGRQFSNSRSEMNVSTLELGDSALYLCASSLGGQEAFFGQGTRLTVV.

The chain couples TRBV5-4 to TRBJ2-7; 7 nucleotides align to TRBD2. V gave up 4 bases and J gave up 3 bases; unmatched junction bases: 4. The germline CDR1 and CDR2 sequences are SGHNT and YYREEE (reference sequence). CDR3 length: 13 residues. The CDR3 protein is CASSRTRVYEQYF. CDR3 DNA: TGTGCCAGCAGCCGGACTAGAGTCTACGAGCAGTACTTC.